The rows below give T cell receptor beta chains drawn from one sample of a study of control samples from healthy donors and cancer patients. The method was immunoSEQ multiplex PCR; TCRdb's version includes in-frame clones alone and lacks a portion of them. The sample contains more than 95,000 clones, 85% to 95% of which appear only once. Sequencing was done on a sample of PBMCs. These receptors all come from an elderly man with head and neck cancer. The CDR3 runs from the conserved cysteine through the conserved F or W. Fields, in order: J gene, D gene, clone size, V gene, CDR3 protein, CDR3 DNA. D genes are given only for firm matches. Clone size is stated in some rows and not others, as once, few, many or a class when expanded.

>TRBJ1-1|TRBD1|.|TRBV19
CAAKGGAGVNTEAFF
TGTGCCGCCAAAGGGGGCGCTGGGGTGAACACTGAAGCTTTCTTT
>TRBJ1-2|.|.|TRBV5-1
CASSFDTNGYTF
TGCGCCAGCAGCTTTGACACCAATGGCTACACCTTC
>TRBJ2-6|.|.|TRBV7-6
CASSPRSPGANVLTF
TGTGCCAGCAGCCCCCGCAGCCCGGGAGCCAACGTCCTGACTTTC
>TRBJ1-5|TRBD1|.|TRBV12-5
CASGLDRSNQPQHF
TGTGCTAGTGGTCTGGACAGGAGCAATCAGCCCCAGCATTTT
>TRBJ1-3|TRBD1|.|TRBV5-1
CASSGSSGTASSGNTIYF
TGCGCCAGCAGCGGAAGCTCCGGGACAGCGAGCTCTGGAAACACCATATATTTT
>TRBJ1-2|TRBD1|.|TRBV7-9
CASSFGTGANYGYTF
TGTGCCAGCAGCTTCGGGACAGGGGCTAACTATGGCTACACCTTC
>TRBJ1-4|.|.|TRBV5-1
CASSFGTDEKLFF
TGCGCCAGCAGCTTTGGGACGGATGAAAAACTGTTTTTT
>TRBJ1-2|.|.|TRBV11-2
CASRRLSGLNYGYTF
TGTGCCAGCAGGCGACTGTCGGGTTTAAACTATGGCTACACCTTC
>TRBJ1-2|.|.|TRBV6-5
CASLNSLLFYGYTF
TGTGCCAGCCTAAACTCTCTTTTGTTCTATGGCTACACCTTC
>TRBJ2-7|.|few|TRBV3-1/TRBV3-2
CASSAPGRKSYEQYF
TGTGCCAGCAGCGCCCCGGGACGGAAAAGCTACGAGCAGTACTTC
>TRBJ1-1|.|.|TRBV5-8
CASSGRDWNTEAFF
TGTGCCAGCAGCGGGAGGGACTGGAACACTGAAGCTTTCTTT
>TRBJ2-3|.|.|TRBV7-6
CASSLASQGGYTDTQYF
TGTGCCAGCAGCTTAGCGTCCCAAGGCGGGTACACAGATACGCAGTATTTT
>TRBJ2-4|TRBD1|.|TRBV15
CATSRDRQGNTAKNIQYF
TGTGCCACCAGCAGAGATCGACAGGGGAACACAGCCAAAAACATTCAGTACTTC
>TRBJ2-5|.|.|TRBV30
CAWKAVGETQYF
TGTGCCTGGAAGGCAGTGGGAGAGACCCAGTACTTC
>TRBJ2-5|TRBD1|once|TRBV4-3
CASGDREKETQYF
TGCGCCAGCGGGGACAGGGAAAAAGAGACCCAGTACTTC
>TRBJ1-2|TRBD1|.|TRBV6-5
CASSRAGQGYYGYTF
TGTGCCAGCAGCCGGGCCGGACAGGGGTACTATGGCTACACCTTC
>TRBJ2-1|.|.|TRBV5-1
CASSLFSRDNEQFF
TGCGCCAGCAGCTTATTTAGCAGAGACAATGAGCAGTTCTTC
>TRBJ2-7|TRBD2|.|TRBV11-2
CASSPRLALSYEQYF
TGTGCCAGCAGCCCCCGACTAGCGCTATCCTACGAGCAGTACTTC
>TRBJ2-6|TRBD1|.|TRBV27
CASSPRDSWTSGANVLTF
TGTGCCAGCAGTCCAAGGGACAGCTGGACCTCTGGGGCCAACGTCCTGACTTTC
>TRBJ2-3|TRBD2|.|TRBV10-1
CASSGPGLDRDTQYF
TGCGCCAGCAGTGGACCCGGACTAGACCGAGATACGCAGTATTTT
>TRBJ2-5|.|.|TRBV5-4
CASSGHWDETQYF
TGTGCCAGCAGCGGGCATTGGGATGAGACCCAGTACTTC
>TRBJ1-1|.|.|TRBV6-5
CASSYWGPATEAFF
TGTGCCAGCAGTTACTGGGGCCCGGCCACTGAAGCTTTCTTT